One sample yielded the 24 T cell receptor beta chains listed below, sequenced in a study of TIL therapy for anti-PD-1-resistant metastatic lung cancer. This was the immunoSEQ v3 assay. TCRdb's table, derived via immunoSEQ multiplex PCR, lists solely in-frame clones and lacks some. This sample has 50,000 or so clones; around three quarters occur once, and the top ten carry 4.8%. The time point was: pre-treatment sample, taken before nivolumab and TIL therapy. The starting material was blood, obtained at baseline. The receptors were sampled from a woman aged 30 to 85 with non-small cell lung cancer.

This clone was recorded only once. V usage is TRBV7-8 and J usage is TRBJ2-2; TRBD2 matches 9 bases. CDR3 size: 15 residues. From germline, CDR1 is SGHVS and CDR2 FQNEAQ. Trimming at V came to 5 bases and at J to 5 bases, leaving 6 bases not matched to a gene. The CDR3 region has the DNA TGTGCCAGCAGCGTCGGGACTAGCTGGACCGGGGAGCTGTTTTTT. Translating gives CASSVGTSWTGELFF.

The V and J genes are TRBV5-4 and TRBJ1-2; 7 bases map to TRBD1. This CDR3 contains 15 residues. Germline V CDR1 and CDR2: SGHNT, YYREEE (reference sequence). V dropped 4 bases and J dropped 2; count of bases not matched to a gene: 8. CDR3 nucleotide sequence: TGTGCCAGCAGCCCCGGGACAGACCTAAACTATGGCTACACCTTC. As protein: CASSPGTDLNYGYTF.

The gene calls are TRBV19 and TRBJ2-3, with TRBD2 identical over 8 bases. V lost 0 bases to trimming and J lost 5 bases; unmatched junction nucleotides: 7. The CDR3 spans 16 residues. Germline CDR1 reads LNHDA; CDR2 reads SQIVND (reference sequence). Here the CDR3 reads CASSIEGAREGDTQYF. For the CDR3, the DNA is TGTGCCAGTAGTATAGAAGGTGCCCGGGAGGGAGATACGCAGTATTTT.

The V and J genes are TRBV4-2 and TRBJ2-5; 8 bases are shared with TRBD2. The germline V gene encodes CDR1 LGHNA and CDR2 YNFKEQ. The CDR3 is made up of 16 amino acids. The V and J ends lost 4 bases and 2 bases, in that order; junction bases with no gene match: 9. In DNA form, the CDR3 reads TGTGCCAGCAGCCGATCGGGGGGGCCTAATCAAGAGACCCAGTACTTC. It translates to CASSRSGGPNQETQYF.

The rearrangement uses TRBV28 and TRBJ2-2, with D uncertain. Deletions cut 4 bases from V and 4 bases from J, with 13 bases between. There are 15 residues in the CDR3. Germline CDR1 is MDHEN and CDR2 is SYDVKM. CDR3 DNA: TGTGCCAGCAGTTGGGCATCGGTGGGCACCGGGGAGCTGTTTTTT. It is translated as CASSWASVGTGELFF.

The CDR3 sequence is CASSLGGRAYNFGNTIYF. Written as DNA, the CDR3 is TGCGCCAGCAGCTTGGGGGGCAGGGCATACAATTTTGGAAACACCATATATTTT. The chain is built from TRBV5-1 and TRBJ1-3; D possibly corresponds to TRBD1 (5 bases). CDR1 and CDR2 (germline): SGHRS, YFSETQ. The CDR3 is 18 residues long. The V gene lost 0 bases and the J gene lost 3 bases, with 19 bases spanning the gap.

This clone was observed a few times. The rearrangement links TRBV5-6 to TRBJ2-2, with 12 bases identical to TRBD2. CDR1 is SGHDT and CDR2 is YYEEEE in the germline V gene. Unmatched junction bases numbered 2, after V lost 2 bases and J lost 6 bases. CDR3 length: 15 residues. CDR3 in amino acids: CASSFGLAGPGELFF. In DNA, the CDR3 is TGTGCCAGCAGCTTCGGACTAGCGGGGCCCGGGGAGCTGTTTTTT.

This clone was detected a few times. The chain recombines TRBV4-3 with TRBJ1-2; D remains ambiguous. This CDR3 comprises 12 residues. Germline CDR1 LGHNA, CDR2 YSLEER. Trimming took off 1 base at V and 5 bases at J, with 5 bases between the two ends. CDR3 amino acids: CASSQGVYGYTF. The CDR3 DNA reads as TGCGCCAGCAGCCAAGGCGTTTATGGCTACACCTTC.

This rearrangement joins TRBV19 to TRBJ2-7; 11 bases line up with TRBD2. The CDR3 extends over 18 amino acids. Germline CDR1 is LNHDA and CDR2 is SQIVND (reference sequence). After removal of 3 bases from V and 0 bases from J, the junction contained 10 bases not matched to a gene. The CDR3 region is CASSIALAGGLSSYEQYF. In DNA, the CDR3 is TGTGCCAGTAGTATCGCGCTAGCGGGAGGCCTGAGCTCCTACGAGCAGTACTTC.

This clone came up once. The chain couples TRBV7-2 to TRBJ2-5; the D call may be TRBD1 or TRBD2 (6 bases each). V lost 11 bases, J lost 5 bases, and 21 bases lay in between. Germline V gives CDR1 SGHTA, CDR2 FQGNSA. The CDR3 spans 14 residues. The CDR3 DNA reads TGTGCCGGAGGAGGGGGGCCAGCTGGGGAGACCCAGTACTTC. It specifies CAGGGGPAGETQYF.

V is TRBV6-1 and J is TRBJ2-7; no reliable D call. This CDR3 contains 14 residues. From germline, CDR1 is MNHNS and CDR2 SASEGT. The germline V and J ends were trimmed by 7 bases and 0 bases, with 13 bases remaining between them. The CDR3 protein is CASKLLASSYEQYF. CDR3 in DNA: TGTGCCAGCAAGTTGCTGGCCAGCTCCTACGAGCAGTACTTC.

The genes are TRBV25-1 and TRBJ1-6; D is perhaps TRBD1 (6 bases). This CDR3 region has 15 residues. V lost 3 bases, J lost 7 bases, and 13 bases lay in between. Germline CDR1 and CDR2: MGHDK and SYGVNS. The CDR3: CASSDFRGNNSPLHF. As DNA, the CDR3 is TGTGCCAGCAGTGATTTTAGGGGGAACAATTCACCCCTCCACTTT.

The chain uses TRBV7-9 and TRBJ2-7; TRBD1 aligns across 7 bases. Germline V gene sequence: CDR1 SEHNR, CDR2 FQNEAQ (reference sequence). V was pared by 8 bases and J by 7 bases, with 11 bases of the junction left unmatched. The CDR3 covers 13 residues. The CDR3 spells CASGLKGAREQYF. The CDR3 nucleotides are TGTGCCAGCGGTCTTAAGGGGGCGCGGGAGCAGTACTTC.

This chain connects TRBV5-1 to TRBJ1-5, with TRBD1 matching 10 bases. Trimming removed 0 bases from V and 1 base from J; junction bases left unmatched: 10. The length of the CDR3 is 19 residues. Germline V CDR1 and CDR2: SGHRS, YFSETQ. In DNA, the CDR3 is TGCGCCAGCAGCTTGGGCCCCGGACAGGGGGGATTGAGCAATCAGCCCCAGCATTTT. This encodes CASSLGPGQGGLSNQPQHF. Together with reference TRBV5-1 and TRBJ1-5, the CDR3 gives the full variable domain: KAGVTQTPRYLIKTRGQQVTLSCSPISGHRSVSWYQQTPGQGLQFLFEYFSETQRNKGNFPGRFSGRQFSNSRSEMNVSTLELGDSALYLCASSLGPGQGGLSNQPQHFGDGTRLSIL.

This clone has just one count. The J gene is TRBJ2-2, the V gene TRBV2; possibly TRBD1 or TRBD2 for D (5 bases each). Germline V lookup: CDR1 SNHLY, CDR2 FYNNEI. This CDR3 is built from 15 residues. Trimming cost V 5 bases and J 4 bases, with 14 bases left between them. The CDR3 region is CASSRSGTLTGELFF. CDR3 DNA sequence: TGTGCCAGCAGTAGATCCGGGACCCTCACCGGGGAGCTGTTTTTT.

This clone came up a few times. V usage is TRBV7-8 and J usage is TRBJ1-5; D is possibly TRBD1 (6 bases). CDR3 length: 17 residues. Germline assignment: CDR1 SGHVS and CDR2 FQNEAQ. With 1 base removed from V and 2 bases from J, the gap between germline ends came to 15 bases. The CDR3 coding sequence is TGTGCCAGCAGCTTAGGCCAGGGGAAAGGTGGCAATCAGCCCCAGCATTTT. Protein: CASSLGQGKGGNQPQHF.

The chain uses TRBV19 and TRBJ1-4; D is uncertain. This CDR3 has 16 residues. Germline V lookup: CDR1 LNHDA, CDR2 SQIVND (reference sequence). V was shortened by 5 bases and J by 0 bases, with 13 bases between the two germline ends. The CDR3 region has the DNA TGTGCCAGTAGTGAGTGGCAGGTTGCAACTAATGAAAAACTGTTTTTT. Encoded protein: CASSEWQVATNEKLFF.

The V gene is TRBV28, the J gene TRBJ1-2; D perhaps matches TRBD1 (6 bases). Per germline, CDR1 MDHEN and CDR2 SYDVKM. V lost 10 bases to trimming and J lost 0 bases, with 18 bases between them. The CDR3 extends over 15 amino acids. The DNA of the CDR3 is TGTGCCACCACTGGGCAGGACAGAGCTAACTATGGCTACACCTTC. This translates into CATTGQDRANYGYTF.

V is TRBV28 and J is TRBJ1-1; D gene unclear. CDR3 length: 13 residues. Germline loops: CDR1 MDHEN, CDR2 SYDVKM. Trimming cost V 7 bases and J 1 base, with 10 bases left between them. The CDR3 region has the DNA TGTGCCAGCACCGCGGACGGGAACACTGAAGCTTTCTTT. It yields the protein CASTADGNTEAFF. Using reference TRBV28 and TRBJ1-1 for the parts outside the CDR3, the full variable domain is DVKVTQSSRYLVKRTGEKVFLECVQDMDHENMFWYRQDPGLGLRLIYFSYDVKMKEKGDIPEGYSVSREKKERFSLILESASTNQTSMYLCASTADGNTEAFFGQGTRLTVV.

The genes are TRBV5-6 and TRBJ2-1, with TRBD1 matching 7 bases. Germline loops: CDR1 SGHDT, CDR2 YYEEEE. J lost 9 bases, V lost 1 base, and 10 bases had no gene match. The CDR3 is 15 residues long. The CDR3, as DNA: TGTGCCAGCAGCTTGATCGACAGAAACAGGGGTGAGCAGTTCTTC. It codes for CASSLIDRNRGEQFF.

The V and J genes are TRBV5-4 and TRBJ2-3; no reliable D call. The CDR3 contains 14 residues. V lost 5 bases to trimming and J lost 1 base, with 11 bases between them. Germline CDR1 is SGHNT and CDR2 is YYREEE (reference sequence). The CDR3 here is CASRIASGTDTQYF. The CDR3 bases are TGTGCCAGCAGGATAGCCAGCGGCACAGATACGCAGTATTTT.

This clone has only a few counts. V is TRBV28 and J is TRBJ1-2; no clear D. The CDR3 covers 13 residues. In germline, CDR1 is MDHEN, CDR2 SYDVKM. Trimming removed 4 bases at V and 2 bases at J, with 8 bases between. CDR3 in amino acids: CASSSTGNYGYTF. The CDR3 nucleotides read TGTGCCAGCAGTTCAACCGGAAACTATGGCTACACCTTC.

The rearrangement uses TRBV9 and TRBJ2-2; D possibly uses TRBD1 or TRBD2 (6 bases each). Germline V gene lookup returns CDR1 SGDLS and CDR2 YYNGEE. The CDR3 totals 15 residues. Trimming removed 2 bases at V and 4 bases at J, with 12 bases between. The DNA of the CDR3 is TGTGCCAGCAGCGTGGGGGGCTCTGGCACCGGGGAGCTGTTTTTT. It translates to CASSVGGSGTGELFF.

The chain employs TRBV5-1 and TRBJ2-1, with TRBD1 identical over 9 bases. The CDR3 covers 15 residues. Germline V gives CDR1 SGHRS, CDR2 YFSETQ. J lost 1 base, V lost 3 bases, and 2 bases had no gene match. The CDR3 region has the DNA TGCGCCAGCAGCTCCGGACAGGGGTCCTACAATGAGCAGTTCTTC. Protein product: CASSSGQGSYNEQFF.